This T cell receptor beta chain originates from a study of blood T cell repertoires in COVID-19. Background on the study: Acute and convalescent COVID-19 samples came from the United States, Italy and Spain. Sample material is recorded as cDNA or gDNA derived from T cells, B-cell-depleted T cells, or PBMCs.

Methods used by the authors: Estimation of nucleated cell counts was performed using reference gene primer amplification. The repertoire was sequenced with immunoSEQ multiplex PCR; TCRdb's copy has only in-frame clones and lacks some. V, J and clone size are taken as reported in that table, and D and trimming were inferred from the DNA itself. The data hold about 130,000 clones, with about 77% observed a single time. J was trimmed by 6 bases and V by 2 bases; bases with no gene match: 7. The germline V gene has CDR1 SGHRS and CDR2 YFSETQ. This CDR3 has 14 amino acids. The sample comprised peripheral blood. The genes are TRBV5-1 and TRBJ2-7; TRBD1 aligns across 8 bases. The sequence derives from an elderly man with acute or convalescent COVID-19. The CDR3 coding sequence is TGCGCCAGCAGCTTCCAGACAGGGGAGCTCGAGCAGTACTTC. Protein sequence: CASSFQTGELEQYF. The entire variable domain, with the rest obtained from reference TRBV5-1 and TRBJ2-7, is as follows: KAGVTQTPRYLIKTRGQQVTLSCSPISGHRSVSWYQQTPGQGLQFLFEYFSETQRNKGNFPGRFSGRQFSNSRSEMNVSTLELGDSALYLCASSFQTGELEQYFGPGTRLTVT.